The rows below give T cell receptor beta chains drawn from one sample of a study of shared clonotypes between healthy human individuals. Assay used: immunoSEQ multiplex PCR; TCRdb lists only in-frame clones, some missing. The sample has hundreds of thousands of clones, around 74% seen once; the top ten hold more than 1.5%. The sequenced sample was memory CD4+ T cells sorted from blood. The receptors were sampled from a woman in her 30s in good health. CDR3s include the opening cysteine and the closing phenylalanine or tryptophan. D genes are given only for firm matches. The size of a clone is reported for some rows only, either as once, few or many, or as a class for expanded clones.

DNA,CDR3,length,D,size,V,J
TGTGCCAGCAGCCCCGCTACAGGTGGAAACACCATATATTTT,CASSPATGGNTIYF,14,NA,NA,TRBV28,TRBJ1-3
TGCGCCAGCAGCTTGTATGGGGGAGGGTTGGACGAGCAGTACTTC,CASSLYGGGLDEQYF,15,TRBD2,once,TRBV5-1,TRBJ2-7
TGTGCCAGCAGTTCGGTAACTCTCGGAGCCAAAAACATTCAGTACTTC,CASSSVTLGAKNIQYF,16,NA,NA,TRBV28,TRBJ2-4
TGCGCCAGCAGCACCGGACAGGGTGTGACCCAGTACTTC,CASSTGQGVTQYF,13,TRBD1,NA,TRBV5-1,TRBJ2-5
TGTGCCAGCAGCTTGTCAGGGTCGTCCAATCAGCCCCAGCATTTT,CASSLSGSSNQPQHF,15,NA,NA,TRBV7-9,TRBJ1-5
TGCAGCGTTGTCTTCCAGACCTACGAGCAGTACTTC,CSVVFQTYEQYF,12,NA,NA,TRBV29-1,TRBJ2-7
TGTGCCAGCAGCTTAATGGGCAGGGGGAGGGAGACCCAGTACTTC,CASSLMGRGRETQYF,15,NA,NA,TRBV11-2,TRBJ2-5
TGCGCCAGCAGCCAAGCGGGATTAGCGGGATCCTACAATGAGCAGTTCTTC,CASSQAGLAGSYNEQFF,17,TRBD2,NA,TRBV4-1,TRBJ2-1
TGTGCCAGCAGTTACTCGGGGGGCGGTTCTTACGAGCAGTACTTC,CASSYSGGGSYEQYF,15,NA,NA,TRBV6-5,TRBJ2-7
TGTGCCAGCAGTAGTCAACTCCTAACCTACGAGCAGTACTTC,CASSSQLLTYEQYF,14,NA,NA,TRBV2,TRBJ2-7
TGTGCCAGCAGCCGGTTTTCCGGGGGCACAGATACGCAGTATTTT,CASSRFSGGTDTQYF,15,NA,NA,TRBV27,TRBJ2-3
TGTGCCAGCACCCTAACAGGGGGAGGAGACGAGCAGTACTTC,CASTLTGGGDEQYF,14,TRBD1,NA,TRBV28,TRBJ2-7
TGTGCCAGCTATATGGACAGGGGAGCTGAAGCTTTCTTT,CASYMDRGAEAFF,13,TRBD1,NA,TRBV6-5,TRBJ1-1
TGTGCCAGCAGCGAACAGGGGAACACTGAAGCTTTCTTT,CASSEQGNTEAFF,13,NA,NA,TRBV7-9,TRBJ1-1
TGTGCCAGCAGCTTAAGGGGGACAGGGGTCTACGAGCAGTACTTC,CASSLRGTGVYEQYF,15,TRBD1,NA,TRBV7-3,TRBJ2-7
TGTGCCAGCAGCGAAGGGACCCCGGCGGGGGCGCAGTATTTT,CASSEGTPAGAQYF,14,TRBD2,NA,TRBV11-2,TRBJ2-3
TGTGCCAGCAGCGTAGGATTAGGATCAGATACGCAGTATTTT,CASSVGLGSDTQYF,14,NA,NA,TRBV9,TRBJ2-3
TGCGCCAGCAGCTTGCGAGGACAGGGGAACACTGAAGCTTTCTTT,CASSLRGQGNTEAFF,15,TRBD1,NA,TRBV5-1,TRBJ1-1
TGCGCCAGCAGCCAATCTACTGGTTCCTACGAGCAGTACTTC,CASSQSTGSYEQYF,14,NA,NA,TRBV5-1,TRBJ2-7
TGCGCCAGCAGCATCTTAGACAGGGCGACCGGGGAGCTGTTTTTT,CASSILDRATGELFF,15,TRBD1,many,TRBV5-1,TRBJ2-2
TGTGCCAGCAGTTTCGGTTTGAGGACTAGCGGCACAGATACGCAGTATTTT,CASSFGLRTSGTDTQYF,17,TRBD2,NA,TRBV27,TRBJ2-3
TGTGCCAGCAGCTTAGTACAGGGGGCGAGGTACGAGCAGTACTTC,CASSLVQGARYEQYF,15,TRBD1,NA,TRBV7-3,TRBJ2-7